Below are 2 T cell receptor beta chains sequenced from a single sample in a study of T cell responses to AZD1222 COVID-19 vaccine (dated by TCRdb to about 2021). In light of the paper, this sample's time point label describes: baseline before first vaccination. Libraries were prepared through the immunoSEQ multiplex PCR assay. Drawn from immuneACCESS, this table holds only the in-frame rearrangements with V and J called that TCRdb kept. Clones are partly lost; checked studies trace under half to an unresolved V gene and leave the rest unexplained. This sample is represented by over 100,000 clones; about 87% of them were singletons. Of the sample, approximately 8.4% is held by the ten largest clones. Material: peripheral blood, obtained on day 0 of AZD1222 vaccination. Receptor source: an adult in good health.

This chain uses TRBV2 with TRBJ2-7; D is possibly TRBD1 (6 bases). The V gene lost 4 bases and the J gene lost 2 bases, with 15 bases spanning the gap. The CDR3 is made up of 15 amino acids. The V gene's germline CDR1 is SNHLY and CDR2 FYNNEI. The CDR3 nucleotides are TGTGCCAGCAGTGGATACAGGGAAACTACCTACGAGCAGTACTTC. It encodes CASSGYRETTYEQYF.

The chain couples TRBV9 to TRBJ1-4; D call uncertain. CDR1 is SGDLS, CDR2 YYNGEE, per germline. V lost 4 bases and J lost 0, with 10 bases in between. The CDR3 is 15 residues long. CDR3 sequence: CASSPHIATNEKLFF. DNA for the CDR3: TGTGCCAGCAGCCCCCACATTGCAACTAATGAAAAACTGTTTTTT.